The 29 T cell receptor beta chains below all came from one sample that was sequenced in a study of T cell responses to AZD1222 COVID-19 vaccine. Using immunoSEQ multiplex PCR, the repertoire was profiled, and TCRdb retains in-frame clones only, with some absent. The data contain about 130,000 clones, 89% of them singletons. The sequencing used peripheral blood, collected 28 days after the second AZD1222 dose. These receptors were collected from an adult who received the AZD1222 COVID-19 vaccine.

This clone appeared once. The chain joins TRBV19 to TRBJ1-5; TRBD1 matches at 9 bases. CDR3 length: 15 residues. CDR1 is LNHDA and CDR2 is SQIVND in the germline V gene (reference sequence). The V and J ends lost 9 bases and 5 bases, in that order; junction bases with no gene match: 11. The CDR3 DNA reads TGTGCCAGAGGATTTCCGGGACAGGGTCATCAGCCCCAGCATTTT. Amino acids: CARGFPGQGHQPQHF. Complete variable domain (other parts from reference TRBV19 and TRBJ1-5): DGGITQSPKYLFRKEGQNVTLSCEQNLNHDAMYWYRQDPGQGLRLIYYSQIVNDFQKGDIAEGYSVSREKKESFPLTVTSAQKNPTAFYLCARGFPGQGHQPQHFGDGTRLSIL.

The chain employs TRBV30 and TRBJ1-2; D remains unclear. Deletions cut 1 base from V and 4 bases from J, with 10 bases between. The CDR3 contains 13 residues. Germline V gene lookup returns CDR1 GTSNPN and CDR2 SVGIG (reference sequence). The CDR3 sequence is CAWSETGLYGYTF. DNA of the CDR3: TGTGCCTGGAGTGAAACGGGTCTCTATGGCTACACCTTC.

This chain connects TRBV18 to TRBJ2-7; tentatively, D is TRBD1 (5 bases). The CDR3 extends over 15 amino acids. The V gene's germline CDR1 is KGHSH and CDR2 LQKENI. V was clipped by 2 bases and J by 5 bases, with 16 bases between them. CDR3 sequence (DNA): TGTGCCAGCTCACCAGGGAACAGAAGGGGTGACGAGCAGTACTTC. Encoded protein: CASSPGNRRGDEQYF.

The rearrangement joins TRBV6-5 to TRBJ1-1; D gene uncertain. Germline loops: CDR1 MNHEY, CDR2 SVGAGI. There are 14 residues in the CDR3. V lost 4 bases, J lost 0 bases, and 9 bases lay in between. In nucleotides, the CDR3 is TGTGCCAGCAGTTGGGGTAACCTGAACACTGAAGCTTTCTTT. Residues: CASSWGNLNTEAFF.

In DNA form, the CDR3 reads TGTGCCAGCAGTCCGAACAGCTATGGCTACACCTTC. Protein product: CASSPNSYGYTF. The chain couples TRBV27 to TRBJ1-2; D is undetermined. Germline CDR1 and CDR2: MNHEY and SMNVEV (reference sequence). The V and J ends lost 5 bases and 4 bases respectively, with 8 bases between them. This CDR3 has 12 residues.

This clone came up once. The chain employs TRBV7-2 and TRBJ1-1; D is perhaps TRBD1 (6 bases). Trimming removed 4 bases at V and 1 base at J, with 10 bases between. Looked up from germline, CDR1 is SGHTA and CDR2 is FQGNSA. There are 14 residues in the CDR3. CDR3 residues: CASSSGEWNTEAFF. CDR3 bases: TGTGCCAGCAGCTCAGGGGAGTGGAACACTGAAGCTTTCTTT.

CDR3 residues: CASSLGTGFGHGYTF. The CDR3 bases are TGTGCCAGCAGCCTTGGGACGGGGTTCGGTCATGGCTACACCTTC. J is TRBJ1-2 and V is TRBV3-1 (or the pseudogene TRBV3-2), with D possibly matching TRBD1 (5 bases). Trimming cost V 4 bases and J 6 bases, with 18 bases left between them. The CDR3 totals 15 residues. From germline, CDR1 is LGHDT and CDR2 YNNKEL (reference sequence).

This chain uses TRBV7-8 with TRBJ1-1; D remains ambiguous. The V gene lost 3 bases and the J gene lost 1 base, with 6 bases spanning the gap. Germline lookup yields CDR1 SGHVS and CDR2 FQNEAQ. The length of the CDR3 is 13 residues. This CDR3 is CASSFGPNTEAFF. CDR3 DNA: TGTGCCAGCAGCTTTGGGCCGAACACTGAAGCTTTCTTT. Combining the CDR3 with reference TRBV7-8 and TRBJ1-1 gives the whole variable domain GAGVSQSPRYKVAKRGQDVALRCDPISGHVSLFWYQQALGQGPEFLTYFQNEAQLDKSGLPSDRFFAERPEGSVSTLKIQRTQQEDSAVYLCASSFGPNTEAFFGQGTRLTVV.

The CDR3 protein is CASLPGGEPYEQYF. CDR3 coding DNA: TGTGCCAGCCTACCGGGGGGGGAACCCTACGAGCAGTACTTC. The chain employs TRBV18 and TRBJ2-7, with 8 bases lining up with TRBD2. Looked up from germline, CDR1 is KGHSH and CDR2 is LQKENI. V lost 8 bases to trimming and J lost 2 bases; unmatched junction nucleotides: 8. CDR3 length equals 14 residues.

V usage is TRBV4-1 and J usage is TRBJ2-7, with 8 bases that match TRBD2. CDR1 is MGHRA, CDR2 YSYEKL, per germline. The CDR3 covers 16 residues. Trimming took 0 bases from V and 7 from J; bases not matched to a gene: 11. CDR3 bases: TGCGCCAGCAGCCAAGAGGCACTAGCGGATTTTTGGGAGCAGTACTTC. Amino acid sequence: CASSQEALADFWEQYF.

This rearrangement joins TRBV4-2 to TRBJ2-3, with D possibly being TRBD1 or TRBD2 (5 bases each). The CDR3 is 16 residues long. Germline-derived CDR1 and CDR2 are LGHNA and YNFKEQ. V was pared by 4 bases and J by 5 bases, with 19 bases between. CDR3 nucleotide sequence: TGTGCCAGCAGCCTCCGAGGGGCGGGCCTGGTAGATACGCAGTATTTT. This codes for CASSLRGAGLVDTQYF.

This clone came up once. V is TRBV2 and J is TRBJ1-2; the D is unclear. The germline V gene encodes CDR1 SNHLY and CDR2 FYNNEI. The V end was cut by 7 bases, the J end by 11 bases, with 11 bases between. The CDR3 covers 10 residues. The CDR3: CASILVDYTF. CDR3 nucleotides: TGTGCCAGCATCTTAGTGGATTACACCTTC.

The V and J genes are TRBV12-3 or TRBV12-4 and TRBJ2-1; possibly TRBD2 for D (5 bases). V was shortened by 3 bases and J by 12 bases, with 12 bases between the two germline ends. CDR3 length: 12 residues. DNA of the CDR3: TGTGCCAGCAGTTTCCAAGTACGGGGGCAGTTCTTC. Residues: CASSFQVRGQFF.

The rearrangement uses TRBV13 and TRBJ2-7; 9 positions agree with TRBD2. CDR1 is PRHDT, CDR2 FYEKMQ, per germline (reference sequence). This CDR3 region has 16 residues. Trimming removed 1 base from V and 2 bases from J; junction bases left unmatched: 6. Here the CDR3 DNA reads TGTGCCAGCAGCTTAGCGGGAGCGGGGGGTACCTACGAGCAGTACTTC. Translating gives CASSLAGAGGTYEQYF.

The chain couples TRBV29-1 to TRBJ1-1, with D perhaps TRBD1 (6 bases). Trimming shortened V by 2 bases and J by 1 base, and 8 bases separated the two germline ends. The CDR3 has 13 residues. Germline CDR1 reads SQVTM; CDR2 reads ANQGSEA. The chain's CDR3 is CSVERTENTEAFF. The DNA of the CDR3 is TGCAGCGTTGAAAGGACAGAGAACACTGAAGCTTTCTTT.

Concerning this clone: This sample also contains other DNA sequences that code for the same CDR3. J is TRBJ2-5 and V is TRBV5-1; D not certain. The CDR3 consists of 13 residues. Trimming shortened V by 0 bases and J by 1 base, and 4 bases separated the two germline ends. The germline CDR1 and CDR2 sequences are SGHRS and YFSETQ. CDR3 amino acids: CASSLATQETQYF. As DNA, the CDR3 is TGCGCCAGCAGCTTGGCTACCCAAGAGACCCAGTACTTC.

V and J are TRBV4-2 and TRBJ2-2; D not certain. CDR3 length: 15 amino acids. With 2 bases removed from V and 6 bases from J, the gap between germline ends came to 13 bases. Germline CDR1 and CDR2: LGHNA and YNFKEQ. CDR3 coding DNA: TGTGCCAGCAGCCAATACGGGCGTGGGCCCGGGGAGCTGTTTTTT. Translated: CASSQYGRGPGELFF.

The chain couples TRBV9 to TRBJ1-1, with 10 bases identical to TRBD1. CDR1 and CDR2 from the germline V gene are SGDLS and YYNGEE. The CDR3 covers 16 residues. V dropped 4 bases and J dropped 10; count of bases not matched to a gene: 16. The CDR3 nucleotides read TGTGCCAGCAGCCCTCGAGGGGACAGGGGCCCTTCCGTAGCTTTCTTT. Translating it yields CASSPRGDRGPSVAFF.

The chain joins TRBV10-3 to TRBJ1-5; 7 bases are shared with TRBD1. V lost 5 bases to trimming and J lost 2 bases; unmatched junction nucleotides: 3. The CDR3 length is 14 residues. Germline loops: CDR1 ENHRY, CDR2 SYGVKD. In DNA, the CDR3 is TGTGCCATCAGTCGACAGGGTGGCAATCAGCCCCAGCATTTT. Residues: CAISRQGGNQPQHF.

V is TRBV12-5 and J is TRBJ2-1, with unresolved D. The V end lost 2 bases, the J end lost 1 base, and 9 bases lay between the germline ends. Germline V CDR1 and CDR2: LGHNT, FRNRAP. CDR3 length: 15 amino acids. CDR3 coding DNA: TGTGCTAGTGGTTTGAGGCGGCTTTCCTACAATGAGCAGTTCTTC. Its translation: CASGLRRLSYNEQFF.

DNA of the CDR3: TGTGCCAGCAGCCTCCCCTCCCACCCCTACGAGCAGTACTTC. Translation: CASSLPSHPYEQYF. The chain uses TRBV5-4 and TRBJ2-7; unclear D gene. From germline, CDR1 is SGHNT and CDR2 YYREEE (reference sequence). The ends were cut back, 4 bases at V and 2 bases at J, with 13 bases in the middle. The CDR3 totals 14 residues.

This chain joins TRBV14 and TRBJ1-1; no clear D. Deletions cut 1 base from V and 5 bases from J, with 14 bases between. Per germline, CDR1 SGHDN and CDR2 FVKESK. The CDR3 spans 15 residues. For the CDR3, the DNA is TGTGCCAGCAGCCAAGTCCCTTTTAGTGAAACTGAAGCTTTCTTT. This gives the protein CASSQVPFSETEAFF.

The rearrangement links TRBV12-3 or TRBV12-4 to TRBJ1-5, with 7 bases fitting TRBD1. The ends lost 6 bases at V and 7 bases at J; junction bases unmatched: 6. The CDR3 loop spans 13 amino acids. The CDR3 loop reads CASRSTGEQPQHF. The CDR3 region has the DNA TGTGCCAGCAGGAGTACAGGGGAACAGCCCCAGCATTTT.

The chain has TRBV6-2 or TRBV6-3 and TRBJ2-4; possibly TRBD1 for D (5 bases). Between the trimmed V and J ends, which lost 4 bases and 3 bases, there was a span of 13 bases. CDR3 length: 15 residues. Per germline, CDR1 MNHEY and CDR2 SVGEGT. The CDR3 reads CASSLRGVDKNIQYF. In nucleotides, the CDR3 is TGTGCCAGCAGTTTAAGGGGCGTAGACAAAAACATTCAGTACTTC.

V is TRBV12-5 and J is TRBJ2-1, with D hard to call. V was trimmed by 2 bases and J by 9 bases, leaving 8 bases between them. CDR1 LGHNT and CDR2 FRNRAP come from the germline V gene. This CDR3 is built from 12 residues. The CDR3 region has the DNA TGTGCTAGTGGTTTGCTCCTTAGTGAGCAGTTCTTC. It specifies CASGLLLSEQFF.

The chain carries TRBV5-8 and TRBJ2-1, with D hard to call. Germline CDR1 reads SGHTS; CDR2 reads YDEGEE. Trimming removed 4 bases at V and 9 bases at J, with 14 bases between. This CDR3 has 13 amino acids. The CDR3 protein is CASSPRFTGEQFF. The CDR3 DNA reads as TGTGCCAGCAGCCCACGATTCACGGGTGAGCAGTTCTTC.

The chain joins TRBV5-1 to TRBJ2-7, with D perhaps assigned TRBD1 or TRBD2 (5 bases each). Trimming shortened V by 4 bases and J by 7 bases, and 15 bases separated the two germline ends. The CDR3 runs 13 residues. Per the germline V gene, CDR1 is SGHRS and CDR2 is YFSETQ. CDR3 sequence: CASSESGPGEQYF. Written as DNA, the CDR3 is TGCGCCAGCAGCGAATCGGGGCCGGGGGAGCAGTACTTC.

The chain employs TRBV24-1 and TRBJ2-3; 13 bases fit TRBD2. Losses at the gene ends were 10 bases for V and 3 bases for J; bases not matched to a gene: 9. CDR3 length: 16 residues. CDR1 and CDR2 from the germline V gene are KGHDR and SFDVKD. The CDR3 protein is CATGTSGNSGTDTQYF. In DNA form, the CDR3 reads TGTGCCACGGGGACTAGCGGGAACTCAGGTACAGATACGCAGTATTTT.

This sequence joins TRBV6-5 and TRBJ2-5, with a tentative D call TRBD2 (6 bases). The V end was cut by 7 bases, the J end by 5 bases, with 14 bases between. Per germline, CDR1 MNHEY and CDR2 SVGAGI. The length of the CDR3 is 13 residues. CDR3 amino acids: CASTPAGRETQYF. In nucleotides, the CDR3 is TGTGCCAGCACCCCCGCGGGACGGGAGACCCAGTACTTC.